This T cell receptor (beta chain) was found in a study of post-analysis software for immune sequencing data (dated by TCRdb to the mid-2010s). The study in broad terms: The recorded disease courses included relapsing-remitting, secondary progressive and progressive-relapsing multiple sclerosis, and some patients had no subtype annotation. Patient repertoires were compared against about a dozen previously published healthy control repertoires from donors aged roughly 6 to 25 years. A subset of samples was prepared in parallel using single-end sample barcoding, then pooled and co-amplified after Illumina adapter ligation. Broader findings and caveats from the paper: Strong co-clustering of samples prepared in the same batch was shown by direct clustering with F measure, prompting a batch-effect correction. The control group was slightly older than the multiple sclerosis patient group. Significantly lower normalized Chao1 diversity was found in multiple sclerosis patients than in controls, suggesting substantial peripheral T-cell clonal expansion.

TCR beta repertoires were profiled from peripheral blood of about a dozen young patients with multiple sclerosis to demonstrate the VDJtools post-analysis software. The multiple sclerosis patients were children and adolescents ranging in age from roughly 6 to 15 years. Concerning this clonotype itself: Its antigen specificity is not known. No clone much larger than this one lies a single base away; base qualities are absent.

Receptors were amplified or captured by PCR. Sequencer: Illumina HiSeq 2500. To reduce PCR and sequencing biases, unique molecular identifiers were incorporated into the TCR beta cDNA libraries. Roughly 500,000 cDNA molecules were obtained per 1 to 10 million input T cells, so each molecule approximated one T cell. The patient libraries were prepared and sequenced using the same protocol as the earlier healthy control dataset. Samples belonging to the same batch were prepared together, multiplexed and sequenced on a shared HiSeq lane. Regarding the original processing steps: MIGEC handled the raw barcoded reads, throwing out single-read molecular identifier groups before consensus assembly and CDR3 extraction. Clonotype tables were post-analysed with VDJtools, and diversity was normalized by down-sampling all datasets to the smallest sample size. In repertoire overlap clustering, CDR3 amino acid sequences, but not nucleotide sequences, were matched to correct batch-related cross-sample contamination. The public reads were reprocessed in TCRdb via fastp at Q25 and MiXCR, keeping in-frame beta chains. Rows with a matching CDR3 protein are joined into one entry that keeps the most common DNA and genes. TCRdb's processing, not the authors', yielded these V and J calls. The sample has roughly 730,000 distinct CDR3 sequences on record, roughly 29% of them singletons. Of the sample, approximately 0.55% is held by the ten largest clones.

This clonotype was obtained from a girl aged 10-17 years with multiple sclerosis. Specimen: blood.

The nucleotides are TGTGCCAGCAGTGCCCCGAGGACTAGCGGGAGCTACGAGCAGTACTTC. It codes for CASSAPRTSGSYEQYF. The chain is encoded by TRBV6-1 joined to TRBJ2-7; 13 central nucleotides agree with TRBD2. From a lookup of the germline V gene, CDR1 and CDR2 are MNHNS and SASEGT. Counted from cysteine to phenylalanine, this CDR3 has 16 amino acids. Just CDR3 DNA is preserved here, 48 bases in frame from base 1. V trim: 4 bases; J trim: 3 bases; unmatched bases: 6.